This TCR beta chain was documented in a study of beta chain features in type 1 diabetes. Whole-study results and caveats: Patients and controls would be equally affected if PCR favored shorter templates. Among patients, naive, central memory and Treg TCRB repertoires appeared more similar than among healthy donors. In every one of the four CD4+ subsets, TCRB CDR3s were moderately but significantly shorter in Type 1 diabetes patients.

Germline-derived CDR1 and CDR2 are MNHEY and SMNVEV (reference sequence). The CDR3 extends over 14 amino acids. The V end lost 5 bases, the J end lost 0 bases, and 10 bases lay between the germline ends. As to this clone: The antigen remains undetermined.

Researchers reported sorting CD4+ naive, central memory, regulatory and stem cell-like memory cells via CD45RO/CCR7/CD25/CD127/CD95/CD27. Every isolated RNA sample was fully reverse transcribed, so sequencing captured expressed TCRB transcripts. Assay: immunoSEQ multiplex PCR; the TCRdb copy retains only in-frame clones and omits some. The sample lists just under 150,000 clones, roughly a tenth occurring once. The source is a man aged 18 to 35 in good health. Sequenced material: naive CD4+ T cells from blood. The chain joins TRBV27 to TRBJ1-1; D is unresolved. DNA of the CDR3: TGTGCCAGCAGTCGCCGGGAACTGAACACTGAAGCTTTCTTT. Amino acids: CASSRRELNTEAFF.